The 19 T cell receptor beta chains in this list originate from one sample, sequenced in a study of blood T cell repertoires in COVID-19. Produced via immunoSEQ multiplex PCR; TCRdb's table is partial and in-frame only. There are approximately 120,000 clones in the sample; around 86% occur only once, and 10% to 15% lies in the top ten. The specimen was peripheral blood. The receptors come from a man between 60 and 75 years old with acute or convalescent COVID-19.

The chain employs TRBV5-1 and TRBJ2-2, with D uncertain. The CDR3 covers 14 residues. Germline V CDR1 and CDR2: SGHRS, YFSETQ. V lost 0 bases to trimming and J lost 4 bases, with 7 bases between them. The CDR3 loop reads CASSLGPGTGELFF. Here the CDR3 DNA reads TGCGCCAGCAGCTTGGGTCCGGGCACCGGGGAGCTGTTTTTT.

The V call is TRBV3-1 (or the pseudogene TRBV3-2), the J call TRBJ2-2; no firm D call. This CDR3 has 13 amino acids. In germline, CDR1 is LGHDT, CDR2 YNNKEL (reference sequence). V was cut by 1 base and J by 11 bases, with 11 bases left in between. The DNA for the CDR3 is TGTGCCAGCAGCCAAGGGCGACTCGTAGAGCTGTTTTTT. The encoded protein is CASSQGRLVELFF.

This clone has just a few counts. The chain links TRBV11-2 to TRBJ1-2; D remains ambiguous. This CDR3 comprises 15 residues. Germline CDR1 and CDR2: SGHAT and FQNNGV. V lost 0 bases and J 4 bases, leaving 12 bases between the germline ends. This CDR3 is CASSLDPSEVYGYTF. The CDR3 coding sequence is TGTGCCAGCAGCTTAGATCCCTCAGAGGTCTATGGCTACACCTTC.

This chain connects TRBV5-1 to TRBJ1-1; 8 bases align to TRBD1. The V gene's germline CDR1 is SGHRS and CDR2 YFSETQ. Trimming took 0 bases from V and 5 from J; bases not matched to a gene: 3. CDR3 length: 14 residues. In DNA, the CDR3 is TGCGCCAGCAGCTTGGCAGGGGGCGGGACTGAAGCTTTCTTT. Residues: CASSLAGGGTEAFF.

The chain uses TRBV7-9 and TRBJ2-5, with 9 bases matching TRBD2. The V gene's germline CDR1 is SEHNR and CDR2 FQNEAQ (reference sequence). Losses at the gene ends were 5 bases for V and 2 bases for J; bases not matched to a gene: 9. CDR3 length: 16 amino acids. The CDR3 is CASSTPRAGGQETQYF. The CDR3 DNA follows: TGTGCCAGCAGCACCCCAAGAGCGGGAGGACAAGAGACCCAGTACTTC.

The chain carries TRBV5-4 and TRBJ2-3; 10 bases map to TRBD2. J lost 6 bases, V lost 7 bases, and 14 bases had no gene match. The CDR3 spans 16 residues. CDR1 is SGHNT, CDR2 YYREEE, per germline (reference sequence). The CDR3 loop is CASGIEGLAGVDTQYF. CDR3 nucleotides: TGTGCCAGCGGCATAGAGGGGCTAGCGGGAGTGGATACGCAGTATTTT.

This chain joins TRBV28 and TRBJ1-4; tentatively, D is TRBD1 (6 bases). Germline loops: CDR1 MDHEN, CDR2 SYDVKM. The CDR3 runs 15 residues. V was pared by 4 bases and J by 10 bases, with 19 bases between. The CDR3: CASSSQGGKRGKLFF. The CDR3 DNA follows: TGTGCCAGCAGTTCCCAAGGGGGGAAGCGGGGAAAACTGTTTTTT.

The V call is TRBV27, the J call TRBJ1-4; D is possibly TRBD1 (5 bases). V lost 3 bases and J 3 bases, leaving 17 bases between the germline ends. Germline V gene sequence: CDR1 MNHEY, CDR2 SMNVEV (reference sequence). The CDR3 runs 17 residues. The CDR3 is CASSFLGGQGPNEKLFF. For the CDR3, the DNA is TGTGCCAGCAGTTTTTTGGGCGGTCAGGGTCCTAATGAAAAACTGTTTTTT.

The V and J genes are TRBV18 and TRBJ2-5; D unclear. Germline CDR1 is KGHSH and CDR2 is LQKENI. This CDR3 region has 13 residues. V was cut by 0 bases and J by 3 bases, with 5 bases left in between. CDR3 in amino acids: CASSPPSEETQYF. CDR3 coding DNA: TGTGCCAGCTCACCACCGTCAGAAGAGACCCAGTACTTC.

This rearrangement joins TRBV15 to TRBJ2-1, with 7 bases aligning to TRBD1. V was clipped by 6 bases and J by 0 bases; unmatched bases: 2. Looked up from germline, CDR1 is LNHNV and CDR2 is YYDKDF (reference sequence). The CDR3 has 14 amino acids. CDR3 DNA sequence: TGTGCCACCAGGCGGACAGGCTCCTACAATGAGCAGTTCTTC. Protein product: CATRRTGSYNEQFF.

J is TRBJ1-1 and V is TRBV7-8; TRBD1 agrees at 9 bases. The CDR3 has 14 residues. Germline V gene lookup returns CDR1 SGHVS and CDR2 FQNEAQ. The J segment lost 6 bases and the V segment lost 6 bases, leaving 8 bases of the junction unmatched. The CDR3 DNA reads TGTGCCAGCAGACCACTACAGGGGGCGGCTGAAGCTTTCTTT. Translation gives CASRPLQGAAEAFF.

The chain employs TRBV30 and TRBJ1-6; no firm D call. CDR1 and CDR2 from the germline V gene are GTSNPN and SVGIG (reference sequence). With 0 bases removed from V and 4 bases from J, the gap between germline ends came to 4 bases. This CDR3 is built from 13 residues. The CDR3 protein is CAWSVQYNSPLHF. The CDR3 DNA sequence: TGTGCCTGGAGTGTGCAGTATAATTCACCCCTCCACTTT.

V gene TRBV19 combines with J gene TRBJ1-2; weak D call: TRBD1 (5 bases). CDR1 and CDR2 from the germline V gene are LNHDA and SQIVND (reference sequence). V dropped 3 bases and J dropped 1 base, with 9 bases sitting between them. The CDR3 covers 14 residues. The CDR3 coding sequence is TGTGCCAGTAGTATCCCAGGGTTTAACTATGGCTACACCTTC. It specifies CASSIPGFNYGYTF. The full variable domain, its missing parts supplied by reference TRBV19 and TRBJ1-2, is DGGITQSPKYLFRKEGQNVTLSCEQNLNHDAMYWYRQDPGQGLRLIYYSQIVNDFQKGDIAEGYSVSREKKESFPLTVTSAQKNPTAFYLCASSIPGFNYGYTFGSGTRLTVV.

This chain uses TRBV11-2 with TRBJ2-7; D perhaps matches TRBD1 (7 bases). Germline V lookup: CDR1 SGHAT, CDR2 FQNNGV. The ends were cut back, 5 bases at V and 3 bases at J, with 14 bases in the middle. The CDR3 consists of 14 residues. The CDR3 DNA is TGTGCCAGCAGCCGGGGGCAGGGGGTCTACGAGCAGTACTTC. Protein: CASSRGQGVYEQYF.

The rearrangement joins TRBV5-1 to TRBJ2-1; the D is unclear. Trimming left V 0 bases short and J 2 bases short, with 6 bases between. The CDR3 contains 14 residues. Looked up from germline, CDR1 is SGHRS and CDR2 is YFSETQ. The CDR3 coding sequence is TGCGCCAGCAGCTTGGGGCTAGCCTACAATGAGCAGTTCTTC. Its protein product is CASSLGLAYNEQFF.

This sequence joins TRBV5-4 and TRBJ2-1; 11 bases line up with TRBD2. From germline, CDR1 is SGHNT and CDR2 YYREEE (reference sequence). The V segment lost 1 base and the J segment 4 bases; nucleotides outside the gene matches: 4. CDR3 size: 16 residues. Here the CDR3 DNA reads TGTGCCAGCAGCTTGCGGGGACTAGCGGAGTACAATGAGCAGTTCTTC. Its translation: CASSLRGLAEYNEQFF. Variable domain in full (rest from reference TRBV5-4 and TRBJ2-1): ETGVTQSPTHLIKTRGQQVTLRCSSQSGHNTVSWYQQALGQGPQFIFQYYREEENGRGNFPPRFSGLQFPNYSSELNVNALELDDSALYLCASSLRGLAEYNEQFFGPGTRLTVL.

This clone has a handful of counts. The chain has TRBV18 and TRBJ2-2; D is ambiguous. Per germline, CDR1 KGHSH and CDR2 LQKENI. Trimming left V 3 bases short and J 5 bases short, with 4 bases between. The CDR3 consists of 12 residues. The CDR3 DNA sequence: TGTGCCAGCTCACCTCGTACCGGGGAGCTGTTTTTT. It is translated as CASSPRTGELFF.

The V and J genes are TRBV5-4 and TRBJ1-3; 11 positions agree with TRBD1. This CDR3 is built from 16 residues. The V gene end was trimmed by 3 bases and the J gene end by 4 bases; junction bases not matched to a gene: 6. Germline V gene lookup returns CDR1 SGHNT and CDR2 YYREEE (reference sequence). CDR3 amino acids: CASSSGTGGTGNTIYF. In nucleotides, the CDR3 is TGTGCCAGCAGCTCCGGGACAGGGGGAACAGGAAACACCATATATTTT.

This chain links TRBV19 with TRBJ2-1, with a tentative D call TRBD2 (5 bases). Germline CDR1 LNHDA, CDR2 SQIVND (reference sequence). V gave up 0 bases and J gave up 15 bases, with 12 bases separating them. There are 12 residues in the CDR3. Here the CDR3 DNA reads TGTGCCAGTAGTATAGATCTCCGGGGTACGTTCTTC. Amino acids: CASSIDLRGTFF.